This T cell receptor beta chain was sequenced during a study of T-cell memory formation after mild COVID-19. Background on the study: TCR clusters largely stayed donor specific. Study observations and caveats: Researchers report contracting CD4+ clones mostly in CM and EM, with CD8+ clones in EMRA. Memory sampled before infection contained some responding clones, suggesting cross-reactive memory joined.

The 5'RACE method, run with constant-segment primers, produced TCR alpha and TCR beta cDNA libraries (carrying sample barcodes and UMIs). TCRdb re-called the 5' RACE reads through MiXCR, storing one row per CDR3 protein. The table shows 55,000 to 65,000 distinct CDR3 sequences, with over 7.5% occurring only once. There are 13 residues in the CDR3. Germline V gene lookup returns CDR1 SGHTA and CDR2 FQGTGA. Trimming cost V 6 bases and J 3 bases, with 11 bases left between them. Concerning this clonotype itself: No antigen is known for it.

Sample: PBMCs or a T cell subset sorted from them (not recorded which). The clonotype originates from a man younger than 30 who had mild COVID-19 (a few samples of this study predate the infection). Cell type and time point are not known. This chain joins TRBV7-3 and TRBJ1-1, with D possibly being TRBD1 (6 bases). CDR3 in DNA: TGTGCCAGCAGACAACAGGGCGACACTGAAGCTTTCTTT. This codes for CASRQQGDTEAFF.